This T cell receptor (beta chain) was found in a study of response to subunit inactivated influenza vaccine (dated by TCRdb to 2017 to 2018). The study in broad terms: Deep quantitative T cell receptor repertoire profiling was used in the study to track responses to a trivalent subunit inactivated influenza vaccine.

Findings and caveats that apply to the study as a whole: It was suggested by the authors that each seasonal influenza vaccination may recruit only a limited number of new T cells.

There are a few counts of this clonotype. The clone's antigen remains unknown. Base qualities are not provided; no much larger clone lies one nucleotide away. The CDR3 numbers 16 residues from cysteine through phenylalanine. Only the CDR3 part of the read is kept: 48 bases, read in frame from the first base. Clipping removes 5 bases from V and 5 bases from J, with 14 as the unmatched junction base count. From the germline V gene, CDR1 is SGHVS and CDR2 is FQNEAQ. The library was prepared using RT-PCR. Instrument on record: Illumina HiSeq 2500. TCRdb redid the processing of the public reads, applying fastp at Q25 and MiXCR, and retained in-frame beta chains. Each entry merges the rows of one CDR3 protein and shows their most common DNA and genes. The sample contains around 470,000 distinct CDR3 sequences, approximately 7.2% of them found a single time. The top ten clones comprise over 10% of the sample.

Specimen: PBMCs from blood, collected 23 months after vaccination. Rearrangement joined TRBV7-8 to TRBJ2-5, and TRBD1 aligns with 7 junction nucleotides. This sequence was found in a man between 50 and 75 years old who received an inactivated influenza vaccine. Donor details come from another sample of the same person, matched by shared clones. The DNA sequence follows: TGTGCCAGCAGCATTAGACAGGGCTTGAATCAGGAGACCCAGTACTTC. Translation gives CASSIRQGLNQETQYF.